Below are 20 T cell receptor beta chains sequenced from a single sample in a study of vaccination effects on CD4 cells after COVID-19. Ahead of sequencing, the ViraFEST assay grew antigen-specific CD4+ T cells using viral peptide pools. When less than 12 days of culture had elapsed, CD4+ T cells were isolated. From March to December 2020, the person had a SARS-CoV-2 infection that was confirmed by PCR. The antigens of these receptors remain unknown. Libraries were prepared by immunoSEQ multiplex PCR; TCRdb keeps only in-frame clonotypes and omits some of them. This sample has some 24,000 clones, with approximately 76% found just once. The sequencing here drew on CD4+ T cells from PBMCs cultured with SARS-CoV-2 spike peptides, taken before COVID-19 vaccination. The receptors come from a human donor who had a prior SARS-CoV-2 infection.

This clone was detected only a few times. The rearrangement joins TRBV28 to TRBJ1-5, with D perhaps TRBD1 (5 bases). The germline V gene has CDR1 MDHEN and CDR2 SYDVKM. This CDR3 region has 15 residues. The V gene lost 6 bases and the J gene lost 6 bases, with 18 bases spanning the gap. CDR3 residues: CASSPTDSLSQPQHF. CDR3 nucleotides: TGTGCCAGCAGCCCTACTGACAGTTTAAGTCAGCCCCAGCATTTT. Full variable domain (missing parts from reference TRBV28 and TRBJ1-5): DVKVTQSSRYLVKRTGEKVFLECVQDMDHENMFWYRQDPGLGLRLIYFSYDVKMKEKGDIPEGYSVSREKKERFSLILESASTNQTSMYLCASSPTDSLSQPQHFGDGTRLSIL.

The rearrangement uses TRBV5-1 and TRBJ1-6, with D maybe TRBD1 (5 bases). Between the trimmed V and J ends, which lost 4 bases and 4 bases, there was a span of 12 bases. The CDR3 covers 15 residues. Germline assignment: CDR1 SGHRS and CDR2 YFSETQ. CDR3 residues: CASSAQGFYNSPLHF. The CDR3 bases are TGCGCCAGCAGCGCCCAGGGTTTTTATAATTCACCCCTCCACTTT.

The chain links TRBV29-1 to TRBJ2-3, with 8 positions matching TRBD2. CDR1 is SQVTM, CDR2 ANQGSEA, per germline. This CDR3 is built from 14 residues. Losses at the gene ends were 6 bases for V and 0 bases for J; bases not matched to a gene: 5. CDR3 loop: CSVVSGISTDTQYF. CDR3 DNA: TGCAGCGTGGTTAGCGGGATAAGCACAGATACGCAGTATTTT.

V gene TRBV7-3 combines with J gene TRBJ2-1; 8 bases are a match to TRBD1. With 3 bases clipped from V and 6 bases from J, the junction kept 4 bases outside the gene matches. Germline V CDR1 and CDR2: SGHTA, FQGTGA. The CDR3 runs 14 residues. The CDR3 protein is CASSFRTGTNEQFF. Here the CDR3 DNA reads TGTGCCAGCAGCTTCAGGACAGGGACCAATGAGCAGTTCTTC.

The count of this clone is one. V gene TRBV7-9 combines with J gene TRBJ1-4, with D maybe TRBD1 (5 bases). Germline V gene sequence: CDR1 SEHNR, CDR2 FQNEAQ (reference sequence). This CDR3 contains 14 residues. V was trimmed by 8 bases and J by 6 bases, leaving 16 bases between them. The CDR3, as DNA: TGTGCCAGCTCCTTCGGGGTGGGGGATGAAAAACTGTTTTTT. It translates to CASSFGVGDEKLFF. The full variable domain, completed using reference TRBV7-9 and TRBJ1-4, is DTGVSQNPRHKITKRGQNVTFRCDPISEHNRLYWYRQTLGQGPEFLTYFQNEAQLEKSRLLSDRFSAERPKGSFSTLEIQRTEQGDSAMYLCASSFGVGDEKLFFGSGTQLSVL.

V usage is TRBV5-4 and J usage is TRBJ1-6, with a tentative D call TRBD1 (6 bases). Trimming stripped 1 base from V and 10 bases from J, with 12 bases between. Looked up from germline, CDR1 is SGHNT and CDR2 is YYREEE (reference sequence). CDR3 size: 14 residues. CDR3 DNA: TGTGCCAGCAGCTTGAGGGACAACAACTCACCCCTCCACTTT. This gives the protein CASSLRDNNSPLHF.

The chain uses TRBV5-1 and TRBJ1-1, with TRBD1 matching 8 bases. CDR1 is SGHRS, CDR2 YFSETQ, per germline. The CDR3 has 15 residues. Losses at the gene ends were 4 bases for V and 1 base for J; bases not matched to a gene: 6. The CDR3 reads CASSPGQVENTEAFF. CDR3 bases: TGCGCCAGCAGCCCGGGACAGGTTGAGAACACTGAAGCTTTCTTT.

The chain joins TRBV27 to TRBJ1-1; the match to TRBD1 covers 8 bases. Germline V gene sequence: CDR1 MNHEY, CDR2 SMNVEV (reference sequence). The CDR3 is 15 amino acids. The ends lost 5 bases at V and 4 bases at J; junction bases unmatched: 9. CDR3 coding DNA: TGTGCCAGCAGTGCCCCAGGGGGCGCGATCACTGAAGCTTTCTTT. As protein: CASSAPGGAITEAFF.

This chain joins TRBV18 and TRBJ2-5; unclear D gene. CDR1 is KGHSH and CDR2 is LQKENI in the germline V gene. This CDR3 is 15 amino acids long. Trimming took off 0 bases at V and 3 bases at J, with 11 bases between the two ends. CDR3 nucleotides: TGTGCCAGCTCACCACCGTCGCGTTTTGAAGAGACCCAGTACTTC. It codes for CASSPPSRFEETQYF. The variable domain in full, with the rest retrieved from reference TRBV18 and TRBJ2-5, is NAGVMQNPRHLVRRRGQEARLRCSPMKGHSHVYWYRQLPEEGLKFMVYLQKENIIDESGMPKERFSAEFPKEGPSILRIQQVVRGDSAAYFCASSPPSRFEETQYFGPGTRLLVL.

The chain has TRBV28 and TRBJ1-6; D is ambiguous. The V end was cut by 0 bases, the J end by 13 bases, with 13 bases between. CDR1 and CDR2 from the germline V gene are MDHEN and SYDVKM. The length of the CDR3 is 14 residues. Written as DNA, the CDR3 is TGTGCCAGCAGTTTATGGGAAAATAACCGTCCCCTCCACTTT. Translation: CASSLWENNRPLHF.

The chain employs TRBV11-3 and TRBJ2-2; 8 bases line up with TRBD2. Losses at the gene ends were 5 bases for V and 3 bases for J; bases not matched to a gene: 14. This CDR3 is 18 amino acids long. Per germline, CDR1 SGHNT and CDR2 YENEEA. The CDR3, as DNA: TGTGCCAGCAGCCTAAGGGTCATAGCGGGGTCGCACACCGGGGAGCTGTTTTTT. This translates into CASSLRVIAGSHTGELFF.

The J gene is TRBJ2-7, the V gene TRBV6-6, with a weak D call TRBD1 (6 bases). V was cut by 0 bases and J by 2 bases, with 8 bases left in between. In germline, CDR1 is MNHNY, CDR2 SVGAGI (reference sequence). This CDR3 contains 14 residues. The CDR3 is CASSYSQGTYEQYF. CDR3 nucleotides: TGTGCCAGCAGTTACTCACAGGGAACCTACGAGCAGTACTTC.

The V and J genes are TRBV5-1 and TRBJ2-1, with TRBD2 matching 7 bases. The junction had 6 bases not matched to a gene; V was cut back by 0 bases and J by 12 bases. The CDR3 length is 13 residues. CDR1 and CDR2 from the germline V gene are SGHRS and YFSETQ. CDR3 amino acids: CASSLGREFWQFF. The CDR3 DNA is TGCGCCAGCAGCTTGGGGCGGGAGTTCTGGCAGTTCTTC.

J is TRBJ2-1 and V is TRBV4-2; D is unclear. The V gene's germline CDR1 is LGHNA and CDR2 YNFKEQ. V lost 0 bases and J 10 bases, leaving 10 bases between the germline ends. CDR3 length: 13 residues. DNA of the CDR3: TGTGCCAGCAGCCAAGACGGGTTCCGGGAGCAGTTCTTC. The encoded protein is CASSQDGFREQFF.

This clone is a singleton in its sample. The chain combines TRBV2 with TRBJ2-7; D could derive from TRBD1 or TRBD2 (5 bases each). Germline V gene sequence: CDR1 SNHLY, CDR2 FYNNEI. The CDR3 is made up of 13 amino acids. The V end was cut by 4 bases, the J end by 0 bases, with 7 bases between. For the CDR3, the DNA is TGTGCCAGCAGTGGGGACCACTCCTACGAGCAGTACTTC. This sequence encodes CASSGDHSYEQYF.

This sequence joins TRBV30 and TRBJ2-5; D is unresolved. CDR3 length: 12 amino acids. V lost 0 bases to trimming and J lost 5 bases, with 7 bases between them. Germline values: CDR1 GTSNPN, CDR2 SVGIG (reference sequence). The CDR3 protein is CAWSVQRETQYF. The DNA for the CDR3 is TGTGCCTGGAGTGTACAACGGGAGACCCAGTACTTC. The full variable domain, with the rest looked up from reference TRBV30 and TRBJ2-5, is SQTIHQWPATLVQPVGSPLSLECTVEGTSNPNLYWYRQAAGRGLQLLFYSVGIGQISSEVPQNLSASRPQDRQFILSSKKLLLSDSGFYLCAWSVQRETQYFGPGTRLLVL.

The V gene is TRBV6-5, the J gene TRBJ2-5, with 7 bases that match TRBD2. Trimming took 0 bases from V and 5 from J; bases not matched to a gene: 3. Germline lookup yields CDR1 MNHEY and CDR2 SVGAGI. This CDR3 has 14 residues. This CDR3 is CASSYSKGGETQYF. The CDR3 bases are TGTGCCAGCAGTTACTCAAAGGGAGGGGAGACCCAGTACTTC.

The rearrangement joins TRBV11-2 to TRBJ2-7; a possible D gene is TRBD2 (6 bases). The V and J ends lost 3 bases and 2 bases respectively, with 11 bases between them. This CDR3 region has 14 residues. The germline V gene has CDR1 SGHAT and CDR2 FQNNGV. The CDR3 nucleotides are TGTGCCAGCAGCTTTTGGCGGGGAACCTACGAGCAGTACTTC. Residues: CASSFWRGTYEQYF.

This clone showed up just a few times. The CDR3 DNA is TGTGCCAGCAGTGAATCTAGCGGGGGGACAGATACGCAGTATTTT. It specifies CASSESSGGTDTQYF. This rearrangement joins TRBV6-4 to TRBJ2-3; 11 bases line up with TRBD2. The CDR3 has 15 residues. Germline V gives CDR1 MRHNA, CDR2 SNTAGT. Germline trimming cut 3 bases from V and 3 bases from J; bases unmatched to any gene: 2.

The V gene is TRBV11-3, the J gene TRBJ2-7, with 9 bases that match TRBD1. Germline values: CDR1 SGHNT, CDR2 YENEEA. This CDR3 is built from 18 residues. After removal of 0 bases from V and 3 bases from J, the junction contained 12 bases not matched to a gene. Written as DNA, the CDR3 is TGTGCCAGCAGCTTAGAGCGGACAGGGGCTTTTTCGGGCTACGAGCAGTACTTC. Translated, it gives CASSLERTGAFSGYEQYF.